The 20 T cell receptor beta chains below all came from one sample that was sequenced in a study of T cells expressing NK-cell markers. TCRdb reanalyzed the 5' RACE reads and collapses them to one entry per CDR3 protein, without DNA. The repertoire shows more than 400,000 distinct CDR3 sequences; the top ten hold 7.3%. Sequencing used blood T cells: a sorted CD56 or NKG2C T cell subset, CD4+ or CD8+ T cells, or bulk PBMC T cells (not recorded which). These TCRs come from a woman between 18 and 70 years old in good health.

CDR3 protein: CASSLDGRNEKLFF. The gene calls are TRBV28 and TRBJ1-4. This CDR3 is built from 14 residues. The V gene's germline CDR1 is MDHEN and CDR2 SYDVKM.

The rearrangement uses TRBV7-9 and TRBJ2-1; the TRBD2 assignment by TCRdb is unverifiable without DNA. Germline CDR1 reads SEHNR; CDR2 reads FQNEAQ (reference sequence). The CDR3 totals 15 residues. CDR3 sequence reads: CASSGPYSSYNEQFF.

The chain uses TRBV7-2 and TRBJ2-7; TCRdb's assignment of TRBD2 cannot be checked, as there is no DNA. The CDR3 has 16 residues. Germline CDR1 is SGHTA and CDR2 is FQGNSA. CDR3 sequence reads: CASSYAASGIAYEQYF.

This rearrangement joins TRBV18 to TRBJ2-3; TCRdb designates TRBD2, a call that cannot be tested without DNA. The CDR3 totals 17 residues. Germline V gene data show CDR1 as KGHSH and CDR2 as LQKENI. CDR3 sequence reads: CASSPPAAGDLTDTQYF.

The chain links TRBV28 to TRBJ2-5; checking the TCRdb D call of TRBD2 is not possible without DNA. The CDR3 contains 16 residues. Germline assignment: CDR1 MDHEN and CDR2 SYDVKM. Here the CDR3 reads CASSPLLERGGVAQYF.

The rearrangement joins TRBV20-1 to TRBJ2-1; TCRdb names TRBD2, which stays unverified in the absence of DNA. The CDR3 loop spans 16 amino acids. CDR1 is DFQATT, CDR2 SNEGSKA, per germline (reference sequence). The CDR3: CSARVQLAGGYNEQFF.

This chain uses TRBV11-2 with TRBJ2-5; TCRdb's D gene call, TRBD2, goes unchecked for lack of DNA. The CDR3 is made up of 16 amino acids. Germline V gives CDR1 SGHAT, CDR2 FQNNGV. The CDR3 is CASSLLGGVGEETQYF.

CDR3 protein: CASSYRGDGTDTQYF. This chain links TRBV6-5 with TRBJ2-3; without DNA, the TCRdb call of TRBD1 cannot be checked. The germline CDR1 and CDR2 sequences are MNHEY and SVGAGI. The CDR3 has 15 amino acids.

The J gene is TRBJ2-5, the V gene TRBV29-1; lacking DNA, the TRBD1 call made by TCRdb goes unchecked. Germline CDR1 and CDR2: SQVTM and ANQGSEA. The CDR3 sequence is 13 residues long. CDR3: CSVRIRGQETQYF. Full variable domain (missing parts from reference TRBV29-1 and TRBJ2-5): SAVISQKPSRDICQRGTSLTIQCQVDSQVTMMFWYRQQPGQSLTLIATANQGSEATYESGFVIDKFPISRPNLTFSTLTVSNMSPEDSSIYLCSVRIRGQETQYFGPGTRLLVL.

The genes are TRBV24-1 and TRBJ2-1. The germline V gene encodes CDR1 KGHDR and CDR2 SFDVKD. This CDR3 spans 14 amino acids. CDR3 protein: CATSDRYSYNEQFF.

The chain recombines TRBV5-4 with TRBJ2-1; TCRdb proposes TRBD1, but this gene call is untestable without DNA. CDR3 length equals 14 residues. Germline V gives CDR1 SGHNT, CDR2 YYREEE (reference sequence). The CDR3 protein is CASKEGDIYNEQFF. Together with reference TRBV5-4 and TRBJ2-1, the CDR3 gives the full variable domain: ETGVTQSPTHLIKTRGQQVTLRCSSQSGHNTVSWYQQALGQGPQFIFQYYREEENGRGNFPPRFSGLQFPNYSSELNVNALELDDSALYLCASKEGDIYNEQFFGPGTRLTVL.

J is TRBJ1-5 and V is TRBV5-1. Germline-derived CDR1 and CDR2 are SGHRS and YFSETQ. The length of the CDR3 is 15 residues. CDR3: CASRPDPRANQPQHF.

The chain uses TRBV5-1 and TRBJ2-1; the D gene TCRdb calls, TRBD1, cannot be checked with no DNA. CDR1 is SGHRS and CDR2 is YFSETQ in the germline V gene. The CDR3 is 14 amino acids. This CDR3 is CASSHRDFYNEQFF.

This chain connects TRBV9 to TRBJ2-5; absent DNA, TCRdb's TRBD2 call cannot be checked. Per the germline V gene, CDR1 is SGDLS and CDR2 is YYNGEE. This CDR3 has 16 residues. The CDR3: CASSVGLGEGQETQYF.

V and J are TRBV7-2 and TRBJ1-6; as DNA is missing, the TRBD1 call by TCRdb cannot be tested. This CDR3 is built from 14 residues. CDR1 and CDR2 (germline): SGHTA, FQGNSA. The chain's CDR3 is CASSSSRQLWSLHF.

The chain carries TRBV7-3 and TRBJ2-1; TCRdb calls TRBD2, which cannot be checked without DNA. CDR3 length equals 16 residues. Germline V gives CDR1 SGHTA, CDR2 FQGTGA. This CDR3 reads CASSGGTFSSYNEQFF.

The V and J genes are TRBV12-3 or TRBV12-4 and TRBJ2-1. The CDR3 sequence is 13 residues long. CDR3 loop: CASSFHKTQEQFF.

This chain uses TRBV2 with TRBJ1-1; TCRdb gives TRBD1 as the D gene, but with no DNA this cannot be confirmed. Germline values: CDR1 SNHLY, CDR2 FYNNEI. The CDR3 sequence is 16 residues long. The CDR3 is CASSEDGGARRTEAFF.

V is TRBV6-5 and J is TRBJ2-3; TCRdb's assignment of TRBD2 cannot be checked, as there is no DNA. Germline V lookup: CDR1 MNHEY, CDR2 SVGAGI. This CDR3 has 16 residues. The CDR3 reads CASSYSPSGSTDTQYF.

The chain links TRBV29-1 to TRBJ2-3; TCRdb's D call, TRBD1, is unchecked because there is no DNA. The CDR3 covers 12 residues. The germline CDR1 and CDR2 sequences are SQVTM and ANQGSEA. The CDR3 sequence is CSAQGIGDTQYF.